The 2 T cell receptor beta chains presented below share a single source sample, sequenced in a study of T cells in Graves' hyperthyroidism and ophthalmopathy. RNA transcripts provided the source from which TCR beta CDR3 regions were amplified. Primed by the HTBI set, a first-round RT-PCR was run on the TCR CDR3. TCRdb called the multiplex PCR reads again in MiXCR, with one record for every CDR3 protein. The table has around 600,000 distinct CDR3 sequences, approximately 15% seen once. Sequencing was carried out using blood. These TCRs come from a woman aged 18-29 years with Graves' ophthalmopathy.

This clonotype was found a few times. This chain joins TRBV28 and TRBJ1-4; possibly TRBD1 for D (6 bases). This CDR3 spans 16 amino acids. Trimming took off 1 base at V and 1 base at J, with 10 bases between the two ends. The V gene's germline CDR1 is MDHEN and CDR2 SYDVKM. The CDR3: CASSLLGAGTNEKLFF. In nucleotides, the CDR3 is TGTGCCAGCAGTTTATTGGGGGCGGGAACTAATGAAAAACTGTTTTTT.

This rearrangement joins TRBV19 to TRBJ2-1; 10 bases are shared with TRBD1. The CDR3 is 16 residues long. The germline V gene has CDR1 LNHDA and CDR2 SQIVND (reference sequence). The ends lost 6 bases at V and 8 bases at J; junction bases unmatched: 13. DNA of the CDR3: TGTGCCAGTAGGCCCAACCGGGACAGGGGTGCGGATGAGCAGTTCTTC. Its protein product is CASRPNRDRGADEQFF.